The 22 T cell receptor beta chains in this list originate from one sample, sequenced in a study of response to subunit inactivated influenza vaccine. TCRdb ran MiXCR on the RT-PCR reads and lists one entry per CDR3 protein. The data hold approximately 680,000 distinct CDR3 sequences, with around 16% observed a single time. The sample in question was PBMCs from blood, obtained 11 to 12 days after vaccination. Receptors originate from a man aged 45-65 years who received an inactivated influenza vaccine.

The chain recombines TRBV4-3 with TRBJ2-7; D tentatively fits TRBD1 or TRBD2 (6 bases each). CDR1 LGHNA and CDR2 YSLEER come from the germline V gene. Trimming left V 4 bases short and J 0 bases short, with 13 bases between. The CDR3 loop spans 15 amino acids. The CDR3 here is CASSPTRGHSYEQYF. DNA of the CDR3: TGCGCCAGCAGCCCAACACGGGGGCACTCCTACGAGCAGTACTTC.

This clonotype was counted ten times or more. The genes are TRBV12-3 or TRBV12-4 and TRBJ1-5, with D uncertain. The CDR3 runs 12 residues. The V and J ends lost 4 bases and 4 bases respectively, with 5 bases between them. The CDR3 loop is CASSSENQPQHF. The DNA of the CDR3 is TGTGCCAGCAGTTCCGAGAATCAGCCCCAGCATTTT.

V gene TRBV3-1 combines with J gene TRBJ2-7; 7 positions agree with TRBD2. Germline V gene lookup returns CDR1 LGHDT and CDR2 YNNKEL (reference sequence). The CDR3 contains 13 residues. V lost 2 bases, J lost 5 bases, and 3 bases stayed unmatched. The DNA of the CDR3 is TGTGCCAGCAGCCAACGACTAGCTGACGAGCAGTACTTC. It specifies CASSQRLADEQYF.

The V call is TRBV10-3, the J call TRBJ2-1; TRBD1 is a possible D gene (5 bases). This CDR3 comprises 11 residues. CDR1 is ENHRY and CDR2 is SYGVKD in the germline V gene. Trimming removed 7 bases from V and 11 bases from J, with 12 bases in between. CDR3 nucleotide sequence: TGTGCCATCAATTCAGGGTTGCAGCAGTTCTTC. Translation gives CAINSGLQQFF.

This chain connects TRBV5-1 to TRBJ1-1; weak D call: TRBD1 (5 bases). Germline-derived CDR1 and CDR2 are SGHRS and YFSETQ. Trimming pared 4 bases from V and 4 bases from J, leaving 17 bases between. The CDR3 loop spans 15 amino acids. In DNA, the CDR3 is TGCGCCAGCAGCCCCAGGGATGGTGGGGGCACTGAAGCTTTCTTT. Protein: CASSPRDGGGTEAFF.

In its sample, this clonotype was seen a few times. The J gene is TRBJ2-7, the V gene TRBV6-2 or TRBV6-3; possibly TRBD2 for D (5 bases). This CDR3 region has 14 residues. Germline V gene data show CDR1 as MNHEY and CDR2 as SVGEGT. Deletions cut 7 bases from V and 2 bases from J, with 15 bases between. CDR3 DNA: TGTGCCAGCACTTCCAGTCCCGGGGCCTACGAGCAGTACTTC. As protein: CASTSSPGAYEQYF.

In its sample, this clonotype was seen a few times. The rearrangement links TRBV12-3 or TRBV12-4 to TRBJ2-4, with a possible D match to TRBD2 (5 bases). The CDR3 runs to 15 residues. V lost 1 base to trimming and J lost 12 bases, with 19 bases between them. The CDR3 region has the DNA TGTGCCAGCAGTTTAGGACGTCAGCTAACGGGGAATCAGTACTTC. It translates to CASSLGRQLTGNQYF.

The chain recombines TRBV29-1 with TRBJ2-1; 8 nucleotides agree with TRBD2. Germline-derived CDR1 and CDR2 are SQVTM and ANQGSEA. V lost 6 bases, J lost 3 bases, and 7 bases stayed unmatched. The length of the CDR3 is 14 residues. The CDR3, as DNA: TGCAGCGTCGGACGGGGGGGGTTCTACAATGAGCAGTTCTTC. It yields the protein CSVGRGGFYNEQFF.

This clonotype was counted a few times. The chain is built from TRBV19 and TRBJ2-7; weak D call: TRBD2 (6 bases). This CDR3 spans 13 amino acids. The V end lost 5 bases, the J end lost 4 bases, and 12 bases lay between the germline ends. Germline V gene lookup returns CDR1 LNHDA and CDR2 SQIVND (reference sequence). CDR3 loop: CASSAGIRYEQYF. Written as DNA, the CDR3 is TGTGCCAGTAGTGCGGGGATCAGATACGAGCAGTACTTC.

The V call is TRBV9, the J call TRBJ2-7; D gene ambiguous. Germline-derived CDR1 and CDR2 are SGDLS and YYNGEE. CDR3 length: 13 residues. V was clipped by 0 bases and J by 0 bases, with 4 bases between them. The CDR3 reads CASSVGDSYEQYF. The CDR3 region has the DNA TGTGCCAGCAGCGTAGGGGACTCCTACGAGCAGTACTTC. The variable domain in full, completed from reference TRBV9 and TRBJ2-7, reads DSGVTQTPKHLITATGQRVTLRCSPRSGDLSVYWYQQSLDQGLQFLIQYYNGEERAKGNILERFSAQQFPDLHSELNLSSLELGDSALYFCASSVGDSYEQYFGPGTRLTVT.

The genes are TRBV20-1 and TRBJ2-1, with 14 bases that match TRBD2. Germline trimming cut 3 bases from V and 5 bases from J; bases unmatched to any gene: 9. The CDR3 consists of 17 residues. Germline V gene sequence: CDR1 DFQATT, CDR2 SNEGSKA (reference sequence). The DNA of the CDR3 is TGCAGTGCTAGGTCCCCAGGACTAGCGGGGGGAAACAATGAGCAGTTCTTC. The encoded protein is CSARSPGLAGGNNEQFF.

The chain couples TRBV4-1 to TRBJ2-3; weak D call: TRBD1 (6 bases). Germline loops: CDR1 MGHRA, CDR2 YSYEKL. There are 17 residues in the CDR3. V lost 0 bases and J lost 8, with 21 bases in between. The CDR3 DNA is TGCGCCAGCAGCCAAGATCAGGGGACCCGGCTTGGACGTACGCAGTATTTT. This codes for CASSQDQGTRLGRTQYF.

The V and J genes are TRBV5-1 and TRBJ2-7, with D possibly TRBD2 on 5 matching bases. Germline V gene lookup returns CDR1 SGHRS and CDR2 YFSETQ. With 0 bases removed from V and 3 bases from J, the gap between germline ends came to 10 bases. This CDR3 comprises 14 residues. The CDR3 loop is CASSLEVEDYEQYF. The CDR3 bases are TGCGCCAGCAGCTTGGAGGTGGAGGACTACGAGCAGTACTTC.

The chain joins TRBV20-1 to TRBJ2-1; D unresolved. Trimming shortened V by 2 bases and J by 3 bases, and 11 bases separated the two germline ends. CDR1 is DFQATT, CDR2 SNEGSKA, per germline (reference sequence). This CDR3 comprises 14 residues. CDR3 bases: TGCAGTGCTAGAAAGGATCCCCACTACAATGAGCAGTTCTTC. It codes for CSARKDPHYNEQFF.

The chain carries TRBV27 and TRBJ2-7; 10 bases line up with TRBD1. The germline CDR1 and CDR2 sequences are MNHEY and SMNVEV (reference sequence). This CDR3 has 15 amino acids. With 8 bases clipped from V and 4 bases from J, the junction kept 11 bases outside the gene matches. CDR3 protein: CASWAPGQGIYEQYF. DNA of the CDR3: TGTGCCAGCTGGGCTCCGGGACAGGGGATTTACGAGCAGTACTTC.

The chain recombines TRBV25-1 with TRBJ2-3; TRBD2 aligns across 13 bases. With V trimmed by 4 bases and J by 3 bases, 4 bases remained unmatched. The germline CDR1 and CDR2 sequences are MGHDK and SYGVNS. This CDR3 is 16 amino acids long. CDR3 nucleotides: TGTGCCAGCAGTGGAACGACTAGCGGGAGGACAGATACGCAGTATTTT. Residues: CASSGTTSGRTDTQYF.

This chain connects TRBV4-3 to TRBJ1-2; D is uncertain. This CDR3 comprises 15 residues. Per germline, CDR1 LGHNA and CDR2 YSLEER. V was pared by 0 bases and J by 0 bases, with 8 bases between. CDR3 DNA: TGCGCCAGCAGCCAAGAGCGGGAGACTAACTATGGCTACACCTTC. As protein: CASSQERETNYGYTF.

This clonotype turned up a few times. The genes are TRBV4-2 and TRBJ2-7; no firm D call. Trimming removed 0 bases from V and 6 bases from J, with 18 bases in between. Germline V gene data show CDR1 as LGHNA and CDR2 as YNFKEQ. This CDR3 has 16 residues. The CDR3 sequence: CASSQDLRATNSEQYF. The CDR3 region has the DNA TGTGCCAGCAGCCAAGATCTCCGGGCCACGAACTCCGAGCAGTACTTC.

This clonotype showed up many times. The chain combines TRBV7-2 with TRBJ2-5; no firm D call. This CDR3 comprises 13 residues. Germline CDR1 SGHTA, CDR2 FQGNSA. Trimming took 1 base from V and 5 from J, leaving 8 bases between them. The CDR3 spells CASSLGPGETQYF. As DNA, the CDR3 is TGTGCCAGCAGCTTAGGACCCGGGGAGACCCAGTACTTC. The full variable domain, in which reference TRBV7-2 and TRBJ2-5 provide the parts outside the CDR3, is GAGVSQSPSNKVTEKGKDVELRCDPISGHTALYWYRQSLGQGLEFLIYFQGNSAPDKSGLPSDRFSAERTGGSVSTLTIQRTQQEDSAVYLCASSLGPGETQYFGPGTRLLVL.

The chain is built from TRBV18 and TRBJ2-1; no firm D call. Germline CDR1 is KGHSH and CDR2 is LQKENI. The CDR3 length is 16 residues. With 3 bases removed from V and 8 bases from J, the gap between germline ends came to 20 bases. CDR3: CASSPFNRRRIDEQFF. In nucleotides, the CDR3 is TGTGCCAGCTCACCTTTTAACCGCCGCCGCATCGATGAGCAGTTCTTC. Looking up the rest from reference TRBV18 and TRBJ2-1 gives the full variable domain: NAGVMQNPRHLVRRRGQEARLRCSPMKGHSHVYWYRQLPEEGLKFMVYLQKENIIDESGMPKERFSAEFPKEGPSILRIQQVVRGDSAAYFCASSPFNRRRIDEQFFGPGTRLTVL.

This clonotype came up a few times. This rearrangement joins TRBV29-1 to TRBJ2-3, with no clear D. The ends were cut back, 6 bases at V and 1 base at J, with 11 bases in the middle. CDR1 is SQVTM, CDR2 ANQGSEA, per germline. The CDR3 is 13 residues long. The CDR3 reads CSVEKVRTDTQYF. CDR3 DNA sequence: TGCAGCGTAGAGAAGGTGCGCACAGATACGCAGTATTTT.

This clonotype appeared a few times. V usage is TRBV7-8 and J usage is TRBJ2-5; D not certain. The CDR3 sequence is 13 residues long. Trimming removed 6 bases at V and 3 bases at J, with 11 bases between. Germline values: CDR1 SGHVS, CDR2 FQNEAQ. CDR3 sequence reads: CASRTLTEETQYF. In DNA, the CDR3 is TGTGCCAGCAGAACGCTCACGGAAGAGACCCAGTACTTC.